Below, 21 T cell receptor beta chains from the same sample are listed, as sequenced in a study of blood T cell repertoires in COVID-19 (dated by TCRdb to about 2020). The protocol used for the library was the immunoSEQ multiplex PCR assay. TCRdb's version of the immuneACCESS table is confined to in-frame rearrangements and falls short of the full clone set. An unresolved V gene accounts for under half of the shortfall where checked; the remainder is of unknown origin. For this sample the table gives roughly 170,000 clones, of which 83% were detected only once. The ten largest make up roughly 4.5% of the sample. Sequencing input: PBMCs or T cells enriched from blood (not recorded which). The receptors originated from a woman aged 45-60 years who had recovered from COVID-19.

The table lists this clone with a count of one. Other DNA sequences in this sample translate to the same CDR3. The rearrangement joins TRBV7-9 to TRBJ1-6, with 9 nucleotides matching TRBD1. Germline CDR1 is SEHNR and CDR2 is FQNEAQ (reference sequence). The length of the CDR3 is 14 residues. The V segment lost 4 bases and the J segment 13 bases; nucleotides outside the gene matches: 8. The CDR3 coding sequence is TGTGCCAGCAGCTCCCCGGGACAGGGCTCTCCCCTCCACTTT. Its protein is CASSSPGQGSPLHF. The whole variable domain, remainder taken from reference TRBV7-9 and TRBJ1-6, is DTGVSQNPRHKITKRGQNVTFRCDPISEHNRLYWYRQTLGQGPEFLTYFQNEAQLEKSRLLSDRFSAERPKGSFSTLEIQRTEQGDSAMYLCASSSPGQGSPLHFGNGTRLTVT.

The rearrangement uses TRBV7-2 and TRBJ1-6; D remains ambiguous. CDR3 length equals 16 residues. Germline CDR1 is SGHTA and CDR2 is FQGNSA. The V gene lost 5 bases and the J gene lost 0 bases, with 11 bases spanning the gap. CDR3 nucleotide sequence: TGTGCCAGCAGCCCCCCCGGGATCTCCTATAATTCACCCCTCCACTTT. This gives the protein CASSPPGISYNSPLHF.

The rearrangement uses TRBV2 and TRBJ1-6; the match to TRBD1 covers 8 bases. The CDR3 has 12 residues. Germline lookup yields CDR1 SNHLY and CDR2 FYNNEI. V lost 6 bases to trimming and J lost 14 bases; unmatched junction nucleotides: 6. Here the CDR3 DNA reads TGTGCCAGCAGACCTCAGGGGGCGGCCCTCCACTTT. Its translation is CASRPQGAALHF.

The rearrangement links TRBV7-9 to TRBJ2-3; TRBD1 agrees at 9 bases. CDR1 is SEHNR and CDR2 is FQNEAQ in the germline V gene (reference sequence). The CDR3 spans 14 residues. J was trimmed by 5 bases and V by 1 base; bases with no gene match: 1. This chain's CDR3 is CASSLGQGEDTQYF. The CDR3 nucleotides read TGTGCCAGCAGCTTAGGACAGGGGGAAGATACGCAGTATTTT. The full variable domain, rest sourced from reference TRBV7-9 and TRBJ2-3, is DTGVSQNPRHKITKRGQNVTFRCDPISEHNRLYWYRQTLGQGPEFLTYFQNEAQLEKSRLLSDRFSAERPKGSFSTLEIQRTEQGDSAMYLCASSLGQGEDTQYFGPGTRLTVL.

The chain uses TRBV7-8 and TRBJ2-3; unclear D gene. The V and J ends lost 5 bases and 3 bases respectively, with 15 bases between them. The length of the CDR3 is 15 residues. CDR1 SGHVS and CDR2 FQNEAQ come from the germline V gene. The CDR3: CASSPRESATDTQYF. The CDR3 DNA sequence: TGTGCCAGCAGCCCTCGAGAGAGCGCGACAGATACGCAGTATTTT.

The J gene is TRBJ1-5, the V gene TRBV28, with 12 bases aligning to TRBD1. J gave up 4 bases and V 1 base, and 5 bases lay outside the gene matches. CDR3 length equals 17 residues. Germline V gene lookup returns CDR1 MDHEN and CDR2 SYDVKM. The CDR3 DNA reads TGTGCCAGCAGTTTATCCGGGACAGGGGGCAAGAATCAGCCCCAGCATTTT. Protein: CASSLSGTGGKNQPQHF.

The chain carries TRBV7-9 and TRBJ2-3; maybe TRBD2 (5 bases). CDR3 length: 13 residues. V was cut by 5 bases and J by 6 bases, with 12 bases left in between. CDR1 is SEHNR, CDR2 FQNEAQ, per germline (reference sequence). This CDR3 reads CASSRRREDTQYF. In DNA, the CDR3 is TGTGCCAGCAGCCGCCGTAGGGAGGATACGCAGTATTTT.

The rearrangement uses TRBV19 and TRBJ2-1; 7 positions agree with TRBD1. CDR1 LNHDA and CDR2 SQIVND come from the germline V gene (reference sequence). There are 13 residues in the CDR3. Losses at the gene ends were 7 bases for V and 10 bases for J; bases not matched to a gene: 10. CDR3 in DNA: TGTGCCAGTACCACACAGGGGACCGGCGAGCAGTTCTTC. It translates to CASTTQGTGEQFF.

The gene calls are TRBV5-4 and TRBJ2-3, with a possible D match to TRBD2 (5 bases). Germline CDR1 and CDR2: SGHNT and YYREEE (reference sequence). The CDR3 is made up of 17 amino acids. V was shortened by 1 base and J by 2 bases, with 17 bases between the two germline ends. CDR3 nucleotides: TGTGCCAGCAGCTTGTTTGCGGGCCGAAAGTCCACAGATACGCAGTATTTT. Its protein product is CASSLFAGRKSTDTQYF.

The rearrangement uses TRBV18 and TRBJ1-1, with a tentative D call TRBD1 (5 bases). The germline V and J ends were trimmed by 3 bases and 10 bases, with 9 bases remaining between them. The CDR3 loop spans 11 amino acids. Looked up from germline, CDR1 is KGHSH and CDR2 is LQKENI. Here the CDR3 reads CASSPMGGAFF. In DNA form, the CDR3 reads TGTGCCAGCTCACCTATGGGGGGAGCTTTCTTT.

The chain uses TRBV9 and TRBJ1-3; D might be TRBD1 (6 bases). The CDR3 runs 15 residues. Germline lookup yields CDR1 SGDLS and CDR2 YYNGEE. V was cut by 4 bases and J by 2 bases, with 13 bases left in between. The CDR3 here is CASSPPRGTGNTIYF. CDR3 DNA: TGTGCCAGCAGCCCCCCGAGGGGGACTGGAAACACCATATATTTT.

The genes are TRBV7-9 and TRBJ2-5; 8 positions match TRBD1. Germline trimming cut 3 bases from V and 0 bases from J; bases unmatched to any gene: 9. Germline V gives CDR1 SEHNR, CDR2 FQNEAQ (reference sequence). This CDR3 is built from 17 residues. In DNA, the CDR3 is TGTGCCAGCAGCTTGGGGAACAGGGGGAAGTACCAAGAGACCCAGTACTTC. Its protein is CASSLGNRGKYQETQYF.

This chain uses TRBV6-1 with TRBJ2-3, with TRBD2 identical over 11 bases. Germline lookup yields CDR1 MNHNS and CDR2 SASEGT. After removal of 4 bases from V and 4 bases from J, the junction contained 7 bases not matched to a gene. The CDR3 loop spans 16 amino acids. The CDR3 DNA sequence: TGTGCCAGCAGTGCCCCGACTAGCGGGACCCCAGATACGCAGTATTTT. This translates into CASSAPTSGTPDTQYF.

The chain has TRBV6-5 and TRBJ2-2, with TRBD2 as a possible D gene (6 bases). The CDR3 contains 15 residues. Germline CDR1 and CDR2: MNHEY and SVGAGI. Trimming pared 9 bases from V and 0 bases from J, leaving 14 bases between. Written as DNA, the CDR3 is TGTGCCAGTAGAACCGGGACTCCGAACACCGGGGAGCTGTTTTTT. Translated: CASRTGTPNTGELFF.

This chain connects TRBV19 to TRBJ1-4, with a possible D match to TRBD1 (5 bases). The CDR3 has 14 residues. V shed 6 bases and J shed 8 bases, with 16 bases lying between them. Looked up from germline, CDR1 is LNHDA and CDR2 is SQIVND (reference sequence). CDR3 sequence (DNA): TGTGCCAGTAGCCGGAGGGGCGGTTGGGAAAAACTGTTTTTT. Its protein is CASSRRGGWEKLFF. Variable domain in full (rest from reference TRBV19 and TRBJ1-4): DGGITQSPKYLFRKEGQNVTLSCEQNLNHDAMYWYRQDPGQGLRLIYYSQIVNDFQKGDIAEGYSVSREKKESFPLTVTSAQKNPTAFYLCASSRRGGWEKLFFGSGTQLSVL.

The chain is built from TRBV3-1 (or the pseudogene TRBV3-2) and TRBJ2-1; 13 bases map to TRBD2. The CDR3 consists of 17 residues. Per germline, CDR1 LGHDT and CDR2 YNNKEL (reference sequence). V trimming: 1 base; J trimming: 8 bases; junction bases outside the gene matches: 8. The CDR3 DNA follows: TGTGCCAGCAGCCAAGTCGGAGGACTAGCGGGAGCCCATGAGCAGTTCTTC. It translates to CASSQVGGLAGAHEQFF.

The V and J genes are TRBV5-4 and TRBJ2-6; 9 bases align to TRBD1. The CDR3 runs to 15 residues. V lost 4 bases to trimming and J lost 12 bases; unmatched junction nucleotides: 11. CDR1 and CDR2 (germline): SGHNT, YYREEE (reference sequence). This CDR3 reads CASSRALDRGGVLTF. The CDR3 DNA reads as TGTGCCAGCAGCAGGGCCCTGGACAGGGGAGGCGTCCTGACTTTC.

The chain recombines TRBV7-2 with TRBJ1-1; 7 nucleotides line up with TRBD1. The CDR3 is made up of 13 amino acids. The ends lost 4 bases at V and 4 bases at J; junction bases unmatched: 3. The V gene's germline CDR1 is SGHTA and CDR2 FQGNSA. The CDR3 protein is CASSSTGITEAFF. CDR3 nucleotide sequence: TGTGCCAGCAGCTCGACAGGGATCACTGAAGCTTTCTTT.

The rearrangement uses TRBV5-6 and TRBJ1-4, with D maybe TRBD1 (5 bases). The CDR3 covers 16 residues. Trimming left V 1 base short and J 0 bases short, with 10 bases between. The germline V gene has CDR1 SGHDT and CDR2 YYEEEE. Written as DNA, the CDR3 is TGTGCCAGCAGCTTGTGGGGGGATGCAACTAATGAAAAACTGTTTTTT. It is translated as CASSLWGDATNEKLFF.

This chain links TRBV5-8 with TRBJ1-1, with 9 nucleotides matching TRBD1. After removal of 0 bases from V and 6 bases from J, the junction contained 12 bases not matched to a gene. The germline V gene has CDR1 SGHTS and CDR2 YDEGEE. CDR3 size: 17 residues. CDR3 in DNA: TGTGCCAGCAGCTTGGCCGGGACAGGGAGGCTAGGAGCTGAAGCTTTCTTT. Translated, it gives CASSLAGTGRLGAEAFF.

This sequence joins TRBV6-5 and TRBJ2-1; 7 bases fit TRBD2. The CDR3 covers 13 residues. The germline V gene encodes CDR1 MNHEY and CDR2 SVGAGI. The V gene end was trimmed by 6 bases and the J gene end by 10 bases; junction bases not matched to a gene: 9. The DNA for the CDR3 is TGTGCCAGCAGCCACGGGGCGGGGGTCGAGCAGTTCTTC. Residues: CASSHGAGVEQFF.